Sequencing of this T cell receptor beta chain was carried out in a study of blood T cell repertoires in COVID-19. As for the study in general: Acute and convalescent COVID-19 samples came from the United States, Italy and Spain. Nucleic acid was either cDNA or gDNA, and it came from T cells, B-cell-depleted T cells, or PBMCs.

Original processing methods: Researchers report that nucleated cell counts were estimated from reference gene primer amplification. The table came from immunoSEQ multiplex PCR; TCRdb's copy has only in-frame clones and leaves some out. The V and J calls and the clone size are those of that table, but D and trimming were determined from the DNA. The table shows roughly 110,000 clones, with about 85% occurring only once. This CDR3 is built from 14 residues. Trimming took 7 bases from V and 0 from J, leaving 11 bases between them. The germline gives CDR1 LNHDA, CDR2 SQIVND (reference sequence). The TCR comes from a human donor in a cohort sampled during active COVID-19. The sample comprised peripheral blood. The chain employs TRBV19 and TRBJ2-3; maybe TRBD2 (5 bases). The CDR3 spells CASKLSESTDTQYF. DNA of the CDR3: TGTGCCAGTAAGCTTAGCGAAAGCACAGATACGCAGTATTTT.